The 8 T cell receptor beta chains given below trace back to one sample, sequenced in a study of blood T cell repertoires in COVID-19. Produced via immunoSEQ multiplex PCR; TCRdb's table is partial and in-frame only. The sample gives just over 650,000 clones, about nine tenths of which show up once; over 0.2% is in the top ten. The specimen sequenced was peripheral blood. The receptors were gathered from a woman in her late teens or twenties with acute or convalescent COVID-19.

The rearrangement joins TRBV7-6 to TRBJ2-1; 7 bases are a match to TRBD2. The germline gives CDR1 SGHVS, CDR2 FNYEAQ. Trimming removed 5 bases from V and 4 bases from J; junction bases left unmatched: 2. The CDR3 has 13 residues. The CDR3 region has the DNA TGTGCCAGCAGCGGGGGGGAATACAATGAGCAGTTCTTC. The encoded protein is CASSGGEYNEQFF.

The chain combines TRBV1 with TRBJ2-1; TRBD2 is taken as the D call from the table, unchecked against the DNA. TRBV1 is reported as a pseudogene. The CDR3 length is 21 residues. CDR3 amino acids: CTSSQDREGASGGPGYNEQFF. For the CDR3, the DNA is TGCACCAGCAGCCAAGATCGCGAGGGCGCTAGCGGGGGCCCTGGCTACAATGAGCAGTTCTTC.

The chain links TRBV18 to TRBJ2-2, with D perhaps TRBD2 (5 bases). Germline loops: CDR1 KGHSH, CDR2 LQKENI. The V end lost 3 bases, the J end lost 6 bases, and 14 bases lay between the germline ends. The CDR3 is 15 residues long. The CDR3 region has the DNA TGTGCCAGCTCACCTGACTCCGGAGGTGCCGGGGAGCTGTTTTTT. It yields the protein CASSPDSGGAGELFF.

The sample holds one count of this clone. The V and J genes are TRBV3-1 (or the pseudogene TRBV3-2) and TRBJ2-7; 13 bases map to TRBD2. Germline V gene sequence: CDR1 LGHDT, CDR2 YNNKEL (reference sequence). This CDR3 is 19 amino acids long. The trim removed 1 base at V and 0 bases at J, leaving 9 bases unmatched. The DNA of the CDR3 is TGTGCCAGCAGCCAAGTTGGTGGGACTAGCGGGGAACCCTCCTACGAGCAGTACTTC. Translation gives CASSQVGGTSGEPSYEQYF.

The CDR3 DNA reads TGTGCCTCCAATCGGGCAGGGCCAGCGAACACTGAAGCTTTCTTT. This codes for CASNRAGPANTEAFF. The rearrangement joins TRBV30 to TRBJ1-1, with TRBD1 as a possible D gene (5 bases). The germline V gene encodes CDR1 GTSNPN and CDR2 SVGIG (reference sequence). The CDR3 spans 15 residues. V was cut by 7 bases and J by 1 base, with 19 bases left in between. The full variable domain, rest sourced from reference TRBV30 and TRBJ1-1, is SQTIHQWPATLVQPVGSPLSLECTVEGTSNPNLYWYRQAAGRGLQLLFYSVGIGQISSEVPQNLSASRPQDRQFILSSKKLLLSDSGFYLCASNRAGPANTEAFFGQGTRLTVV.

The chain joins TRBV5-1 to TRBJ1-2; weak D call: TRBD1 (6 bases). Trimming pared 0 bases from V and 8 bases from J, leaving 11 bases between. This CDR3 region has 13 residues. Germline V gives CDR1 SGHRS, CDR2 YFSETQ. CDR3: CASSLGSGEGYTF. In DNA, the CDR3 is TGCGCCAGCAGCTTGGGTTCAGGGGAGGGCTACACCTTC.

The chain recombines TRBV21-1 with TRBJ2-1; no check of the table's D call, TRBD1, against the DNA was made. TRBV21-1 is shown as a pseudogene. The CDR3 has 18 amino acids. CDR3 in amino acids: CASSFRTVAQCFYNEQFF. The CDR3 bases are TGTGCCAGCAGCTTTCGGACAGTCGCCCAATGCTTCTACAATGAGCAGTTCTTC.

This sequence joins TRBV5-1 and TRBJ2-7; D possibly corresponds to TRBD1 (6 bases). This CDR3 comprises 15 residues. Germline lookup yields CDR1 SGHRS and CDR2 YFSETQ. The germline V and J ends were trimmed by 4 bases and 3 bases, with 17 bases remaining between them. DNA for the CDR3: TGCGCCAGCAGCCCGCGGACAGCCCCCGTCTACGAGCAGTACTTC. This encodes CASSPRTAPVYEQYF.